These 20 T cell receptor beta chains came from one sample sequenced in a study of cytomegalovirus exposure and HLA in healthy donors. Repertoires were generated with immunoSEQ multiplex PCR, while TCRdb's copy carries only in-frame clones and drops some. The table shows fewer than 120,000 clones, with roughly 88% occurring only once. Sequenced sample: PBMCs. These receptors originate from a woman aged 25 to 39 in good health and CMV-seropositive.

The DNA of the CDR3 is TGTGCCAGCAGTTTAGGCAGGGAAGAGACCCAGTACTTC. Its protein is CASSLGREETQYF. The V call is TRBV27, the J call TRBJ2-5; D is possibly TRBD1 (5 bases). Trimming removed 2 bases at V and 3 bases at J, with 7 bases between. Germline assignment: CDR1 MNHEY and CDR2 SMNVEV (reference sequence). The CDR3 is made up of 13 amino acids.

This clone was seen a single time. V and J are TRBV7-2 and TRBJ2-7; no reliable D call. CDR1 and CDR2 (germline): SGHTA, FQGNSA. V lost 1 base and J lost 0, with 10 bases in between. The CDR3 spans 15 residues. Here the CDR3 DNA reads TGTGCCAGCAGCTTAGAACCCCTAAGCTCCTACGAGCAGTACTTC. It specifies CASSLEPLSSYEQYF.

The V call is TRBV15, the J call TRBJ1-5, with 9 bases identical to TRBD1. The CDR3 is made up of 19 amino acids. V trimming: 5 bases; J trimming: 0 bases; junction bases outside the gene matches: 14. Per the germline V gene, CDR1 is LNHNV and CDR2 is YYDKDF (reference sequence). CDR3 nucleotide sequence: TGTGCCACCAGCCCGGGGGACAGGGTAGGTCGATATAGCAATCAGCCCCAGCATTTT. This gives the protein CATSPGDRVGRYSNQPQHF.

The chain uses TRBV7-2 and TRBJ2-2, with 8 bases matching TRBD2. The CDR3 loop spans 15 amino acids. Germline assignment: CDR1 SGHTA and CDR2 FQGNSA. V gave up 4 bases and J gave up 7 bases; unmatched junction bases: 8. The CDR3 DNA is TGTGCCAGCAGCTCCGGGACTAGAATTAGCGGGGAGCTGTTTTTT. Translated, it gives CASSSGTRISGELFF.

The chain couples TRBV7-6 to TRBJ2-1; TRBD1 is a possible D gene (5 bases). V lost 1 base, J lost 4 bases, and 5 bases lay in between. The CDR3 length is 13 residues. The germline V gene has CDR1 SGHVS and CDR2 FNYEAQ. The CDR3 nucleotides are TGTGCCAGCAGCTTAGGACAGTACAATGAGCAGTTCTTC. As protein: CASSLGQYNEQFF.

The J gene is TRBJ2-1, the V gene TRBV5-1, with TRBD1 as a possible D gene (5 bases). Trimming left V 1 base short and J 0 bases short, with 11 bases between. The CDR3 is 16 residues long. Germline V gene sequence: CDR1 SGHRS, CDR2 YFSETQ. CDR3 loop: CASSLMPGNSYNEQFF. The CDR3 bases are TGCGCCAGCAGCTTGATGCCAGGGAACTCCTACAATGAGCAGTTCTTC.

The chain joins TRBV6-5 to TRBJ2-7, with D uncertain. Germline loops: CDR1 MNHEY, CDR2 SVGAGI. The ends were cut back, 0 bases at V and 5 bases at J, with 8 bases in the middle. The CDR3 sequence is 13 residues long. CDR3 residues: CASSYSLRDEQYF. CDR3 DNA sequence: TGTGCCAGCAGTTACTCGCTCCGGGACGAGCAGTACTTC.

This clone was seen only once. In DNA form, the CDR3 reads TGTGCCAGCAGCTTTGTGGGGGCCCACCTTTGGGAGACCCAGTACTTC. It is translated as CASSFVGAHLWETQYF. This chain uses TRBV7-2 with TRBJ2-5; TRBD1 might be the D (6 bases). The germline V gene has CDR1 SGHTA and CDR2 FQGNSA. Trimming shortened V by 3 bases and J by 5 bases, and 19 bases separated the two germline ends. This CDR3 is built from 16 residues.

This chain uses TRBV5-1 with TRBJ2-2; D perhaps matches TRBD1 (6 bases). CDR1 is SGHRS and CDR2 is YFSETQ in the germline V gene. This CDR3 has 15 amino acids. V was pared by 4 bases and J by 3 bases, with 13 bases between. This CDR3 reads CASSGRGLDTGELFF. As DNA, the CDR3 is TGCGCCAGCAGCGGCAGGGGTTTGGACACCGGGGAGCTGTTTTTT.

The chain couples TRBV28 to TRBJ2-1; D gene uncertain. CDR1 and CDR2 (germline): MDHEN, SYDVKM. Trimming removed 5 bases at V and 5 bases at J, with 13 bases between. The CDR3 is 14 amino acids. For the CDR3, the DNA is TGTGCCAGCAGTCCCCCCTCCGAGGACAATGAGCAGTTCTTC. The encoded protein is CASSPPSEDNEQFF. Using reference TRBV28 and TRBJ2-1 for the parts outside the CDR3, the full variable domain is DVKVTQSSRYLVKRTGEKVFLECVQDMDHENMFWYRQDPGLGLRLIYFSYDVKMKEKGDIPEGYSVSREKKERFSLILESASTNQTSMYLCASSPPSEDNEQFFGPGTRLTVL.

CDR3 sequence: CATSVGEKWGTDTQYF. In DNA, the CDR3 is TGTGCCACCAGCGTAGGAGAGAAGTGGGGCACAGATACGCAGTATTTT. The rearrangement uses TRBV15 and TRBJ2-3; D unclear. V dropped 5 bases and J dropped 1 base, with 16 bases sitting between them. Germline lookup yields CDR1 LNHNV and CDR2 YYDKDF (reference sequence). There are 16 residues in the CDR3.

V usage is TRBV5-1 and J usage is TRBJ2-5; D is perhaps TRBD2 (7 bases). CDR3 length: 16 amino acids. In germline, CDR1 is SGHRS, CDR2 YFSETQ. Trimming pared 4 bases from V and 2 bases from J, leaving 18 bases between. The CDR3 reads CASSRGAGVAQETQYF. In nucleotides, the CDR3 is TGCGCCAGCAGCCGGGGGGCAGGGGTAGCTCAAGAGACCCAGTACTTC.

The chain combines TRBV29-1 with TRBJ2-1; maybe TRBD1 (6 bases). V was shortened by 8 bases and J by 0 bases, with 14 bases between the two germline ends. This CDR3 is 14 amino acids long. The germline V gene has CDR1 SQVTM and CDR2 ANQGSEA. CDR3 protein: CSTLQGSSYNEQFF. The CDR3 DNA sequence: TGCAGCACCCTACAGGGAAGCTCCTACAATGAGCAGTTCTTC.

The J gene is TRBJ1-3, the V gene TRBV27; D not resolved. V shed 5 bases and J shed 5 bases, with 10 bases lying between them. Per the germline V gene, CDR1 is MNHEY and CDR2 is SMNVEV (reference sequence). The CDR3 has 13 amino acids. In DNA, the CDR3 is TGTGCCAGCAGTCCGAGATCCAGAAACACCATATATTTT. Its translation: CASSPRSRNTIYF.

J is TRBJ2-1 and V is TRBV5-1; 10 nucleotides match TRBD2. Germline V gives CDR1 SGHRS, CDR2 YFSETQ. This CDR3 has 13 amino acids. V lost 4 bases and J lost 9; bases outside the gene matches: 4. The CDR3 here is CASSQREGREQFF. The CDR3 DNA sequence: TGCGCCAGCAGCCAGCGGGAGGGCCGTGAGCAGTTCTTC.

V usage is TRBV9 and J usage is TRBJ2-1; D not resolved. The CDR3 spans 14 residues. Per germline, CDR1 SGDLS and CDR2 YYNGEE. V was cut by 0 bases and J by 3 bases, with 7 bases left in between. The CDR3 protein is CASSVEPSYNEQFF. DNA for the CDR3: TGTGCCAGCAGCGTAGAACCTAGCTACAATGAGCAGTTCTTC.

The chain couples TRBV19 to TRBJ1-5; 7 bases match TRBD1. Germline V gene data show CDR1 as LNHDA and CDR2 as SQIVND (reference sequence). V lost 0 bases and J lost 4; bases outside the gene matches: 3. The CDR3 loop spans 15 amino acids. This CDR3 is CASSIDTGQNQPQHF. The CDR3 DNA is TGTGCCAGTAGTATAGATACGGGACAGAATCAGCCCCAGCATTTT. Based on the CDR3 plus reference TRBV19 and TRBJ1-5, the full variable domain is DGGITQSPKYLFRKEGQNVTLSCEQNLNHDAMYWYRQDPGQGLRLIYYSQIVNDFQKGDIAEGYSVSREKKESFPLTVTSAQKNPTAFYLCASSIDTGQNQPQHFGDGTRLSIL.

The chain uses TRBV7-9 and TRBJ2-5; the D gene is possibly TRBD1 (6 bases). The CDR3 runs to 16 residues. Trimming left V 5 bases short and J 5 bases short, with 21 bases between. CDR1 and CDR2 (germline): SEHNR, FQNEAQ (reference sequence). CDR3 DNA sequence: TGTGCCAGCAGCCCCCTCCTTCTGGGGGCTTGGGAGACCCAGTACTTC. It encodes CASSPLLLGAWETQYF.

The CDR3 sequence: CSVAGSVDIQYF. CDR3 bases: TGCAGCGTTGCAGGGTCCGTGGACATTCAGTACTTC. The chain has TRBV29-1 and TRBJ2-4; maybe TRBD1 (5 bases). The CDR3 runs to 12 residues. V lost 4 bases and J 8 bases, leaving 12 bases between the germline ends. The germline V gene encodes CDR1 SQVTM and CDR2 ANQGSEA.

The chain couples TRBV13 to TRBJ2-7; TRBD2 matches 8 bases. CDR1 and CDR2 from the germline V gene are PRHDT and FYEKMQ (reference sequence). The CDR3 runs to 13 residues. V was pared by 5 bases and J by 5 bases, with 5 bases of the junction left unmatched. The CDR3 DNA follows: TGTGCCAGCAGCGCTCGACTAGCGCACGAGCAGTACTTC. Translating gives CASSARLAHEQYF.